The clone carrying this TCR beta chain was observed many times. Its antigen remains unknown. Between the trimmed V and J ends, which lost 5 bases and 5 bases, there was a span of 7 bases. The CDR3 contains 11 residues. The germline V gene has CDR1 SGHRS and CDR2 YFSETQ. This sample is drawn from a study of T cells in Graves' hyperthyroidism and ophthalmopathy. Study-level results: Expanded thyroid clonotypes (above 0.001) were mostly also found in blood.

Researchers took RNA transcripts and amplified the TCR beta CDR3 regions from them. A set of HTBI primers served as the primers for a first-round RT-PCR of the TCR CDR3. MiXCR, applied by TCRdb to the multiplex PCR reads, yields one record per CDR3 protein. The sample includes about 400,000 distinct CDR3 sequences, more than 13% of them seen just once. This TCR was recovered from a man aged 50 to 59 with Graves' ophthalmopathy. Specimen: blood. The chain has TRBV5-1 and TRBJ2-5; no firm D call. The CDR3 DNA follows: TGCGCCAGCAGAAAAAGGGAGACCCAGTACTTC. It specifies CASRKRETQYF.